A single T cell receptor (beta chain) is shown here with its context. Its cognate antigen is unknown. A much larger clone differs by one base, so this may be a read error. This sample was taken from a study of T cell repertoires in cytomegalovirus infection. In the study overall: The authors used CMV epitopes that were HLA-C-restricted (recently identified) and HLA-B-restricted (well studied). An indication of both CMV infection and matching HLA type came from public TCR beta signatures. Whole-study findings and limits: Across the ex vivo response, the dominant clonotypes were HLA-C-restricted CMV-specific TCR beta clonotypes. The cumulative frequency of public TCR beta families distinguished individuals who carried CMV together with the relevant HLA.

TCRdb re-analysed the reads in MiXCR, keeping a single row per CDR3 protein. The sample includes about 770,000 distinct CDR3 sequences, around 29% of them seen just once. This sample comprised cultured CD8+ T cells from PBMCs, obtained from culture after CMV antigen stimulation. The receptor's source is a human donor in good health (CMV status not recorded). Some clones in this sample may be carry-over from other donors' samples.

The DNA for the CDR3 is TGTGCCAGCAGTGGGGACACCTACAATGAGCAGTTCTTC. It is translated as CASSGDTYNEQFF. This rearrangement joins TRBV6-1 to TRBJ2-1; the D gene is possibly TRBD1 (6 bases). Germline loops: CDR1 MNHNS, CDR2 SASEGT. The CDR3 length is 13 residues. V was pared by 4 bases and J by 2 bases, with 6 bases between.